Below are 9 T cell receptor beta chains sequenced from a single sample in a study of shared clonotypes between healthy human individuals (TCRdb year 2020). The library was generated by the immunoSEQ multiplex PCR assay. TCRdb retrieved this table from immuneACCESS and kept in-frame rearrangements only. Not all clones are present; in checked studies, unresolved V genes account for under half, and no reason is known for the remainder. The sample includes over 1.5 million clones, with around 98% observed a single time. Jointly, the top ten make up about 0.4% of the sample. The material sequenced was naive CD4+ T cells sorted from blood. According to the study, the label for this sample's cell subset or site signals: CD45RA+ positively selected. The receptors derive from a man aged 25 to 40 in good health.

The chain carries TRBV6-5 and TRBJ1-1; unclear D gene. There are 16 residues in the CDR3. Germline V lookup: CDR1 MNHEY, CDR2 SVGAGI. With 0 bases removed from V and 5 bases from J, the gap between germline ends came to 16 bases. The CDR3 DNA reads as TGTGCCAGCAGTTACTCAATCTTTGTGTCGTCGACTGAAGCTTTCTTT. This sequence encodes CASSYSIFVSSTEAFF.

The J gene is TRBJ1-4, the V gene TRBV5-4; D is perhaps TRBD1 (6 bases). Germline CDR1 and CDR2: SGHNT and YYREEE (reference sequence). V was cut by 5 bases and J by 7 bases, with 15 bases left in between. This CDR3 has 14 residues. This chain's CDR3 is CASSDGGLGEKLFF. CDR3 nucleotide sequence: TGTGCCAGCAGTGATGGGGGCTTAGGTGAAAAACTGTTTTTT.

The rearrangement joins TRBV28 to TRBJ2-1, with D hard to call. In germline, CDR1 is MDHEN, CDR2 SYDVKM. Between the trimmed V and J ends, which lost 2 bases and 7 bases, there was a span of 9 bases. The CDR3 totals 13 residues. CDR3 bases: TGTGCCAGCAGTTTAGTGGGTCCGAATGAGCAGTTCTTC. The encoded protein is CASSLVGPNEQFF.

Here the CDR3 DNA reads TGTGCCAGCAGTGAACACATGTACCAAGAGACCCAGTACTTC. This gives the protein CASSEHMYQETQYF. This chain connects TRBV2 to TRBJ2-5; D gene uncertain. Trimming shortened V by 2 bases and J by 0 bases, and 7 bases separated the two germline ends. Germline V CDR1 and CDR2: SNHLY, FYNNEI. The CDR3 has 14 amino acids. Variable domain in full (rest from reference TRBV2 and TRBJ2-5): EPEVTQTPSHQVTQMGQEVILRCVPISNHLYFYWYRQILGQKVEFLVSFYNNEISEKSEIFDDQFSVERPDGSNFTLKIRSTKLEDSAMYFCASSEHMYQETQYFGPGTRLLVL.

To note about this clone: The sample carries other DNA sequences with the same CDR3. This sequence joins TRBV5-1 and TRBJ2-3, with TRBD2 matching over 12 bases. The CDR3 consists of 15 residues. Trimming took 4 bases from V and 3 from J; bases not matched to a gene: 3. Germline-derived CDR1 and CDR2 are SGHRS and YFSETQ. The CDR3 sequence: CASSLTSGRTDTQYF. The CDR3 DNA is TGCGCCAGCAGCCTAACTAGCGGGAGGACAGATACGCAGTATTTT. The full variable domain, with the rest looked up from reference TRBV5-1 and TRBJ2-3, is KAGVTQTPRYLIKTRGQQVTLSCSPISGHRSVSWYQQTPGQGLQFLFEYFSETQRNKGNFPGRFSGRQFSNSRSEMNVSTLELGDSALYLCASSLTSGRTDTQYFGPGTRLTVL.

The V gene is TRBV18, the J gene TRBJ2-7, with 11 bases that match TRBD2. Germline V gene data show CDR1 as KGHSH and CDR2 as LQKENI. This CDR3 has 21 amino acids. The ends lost 2 bases at V and 2 bases at J; junction bases unmatched: 20. Here the CDR3 reads CASSPLKLGTSGFPNPYEQYF. The CDR3 nucleotides read TGTGCCAGCTCACCATTAAAGTTGGGGACTAGCGGATTTCCGAACCCCTACGAGCAGTACTTC. The full variable domain, in which reference TRBV18 and TRBJ2-7 provide the parts outside the CDR3, is NAGVMQNPRHLVRRRGQEARLRCSPMKGHSHVYWYRQLPEEGLKFMVYLQKENIIDESGMPKERFSAEFPKEGPSILRIQQVVRGDSAAYFCASSPLKLGTSGFPNPYEQYFGPGTRLTVT.

V usage is TRBV5-4 and J usage is TRBJ2-7; the D gene is possibly TRBD2 (6 bases). V lost 0 bases to trimming and J lost 2 bases, with 15 bases between them. Germline lookup yields CDR1 SGHNT and CDR2 YYREEE (reference sequence). The CDR3 length is 16 residues. Here the CDR3 DNA reads TGTGCCAGCAGCTTGGAACCTACGCGGGGAGCCTACGAGCAGTACTTC. This gives the protein CASSLEPTRGAYEQYF.

V usage is TRBV25-1 and J usage is TRBJ2-1, with TRBD1 identical over 9 bases. In germline, CDR1 is MGHDK, CDR2 SYGVNS. The trim removed 6 bases at V and 5 bases at J, leaving 8 bases unmatched. This CDR3 has 15 residues. CDR3 residues: CASRAPGQGNNEQFF. The CDR3 DNA is TGTGCCAGCAGAGCTCCGGGACAGGGTAACAATGAGCAGTTCTTC.

The chain uses TRBV2 and TRBJ2-7, with 8 bases aligning to TRBD2. Germline V gene data show CDR1 as SNHLY and CDR2 as FYNNEI. CDR3 length equals 17 residues. J lost 3 bases, V lost 3 bases, and 13 bases had no gene match. CDR3 residues: CASSDIQSGRAGYEQYF. CDR3 bases: TGTGCCAGCAGTGACATCCAGAGCGGGAGAGCCGGCTACGAGCAGTACTTC.